This is a list of T cell receptor beta chains from one sample in a study of T cell responses to AZD1222 COVID-19 vaccine. Measured with immunoSEQ multiplex PCR; TCRdb has only the in-frame clones, and not every one. The repertoire holds some 130,000 clones, with 85% to 90% as singletons. Specimen: peripheral blood, collected on day 0 of AZD1222 vaccination. These receptors originate from an adult in good health. Both conserved end residues are part of each CDR3. D genes are given only for firm matches. Part of the rows lack a size; the others show once, few, many or a class for expanded clones.

CDR3 length: 12
D gene: -
clone size: -
V gene: TRBV27
J gene: TRBJ1-6
CDR3 protein: CASSYGVGPLHF
CDR3 DNA: TGTGCCAGCAGTTATGGGGTGGGACCCCTCCACTTT

CDR3 length: 19
D gene: TRBD1
clone size: once
V gene: TRBV7-9
J gene: TRBJ1-2
CDR3 protein: CASSRLTRDRVGTNYGYTF
CDR3 DNA: TGTGCCAGCAGCCGTCTCACCCGGGACAGGGTTGGTACTAACTATGGCTACACCTTC

CDR3 length: 14
D gene: -
clone size: -
V gene: TRBV19
J gene: TRBJ2-1
CDR3 protein: CASSIGYSYNEQFF
CDR3 DNA: TGTGCCAGTAGTATAGGCTACTCCTACAATGAGCAGTTCTTC

CDR3 length: 14
D gene: TRBD1
clone size: -
V gene: TRBV28
J gene: TRBJ2-1
CDR3 protein: CAIRDRGLKGEQFF
CDR3 DNA: TGTGCCATCCGGGACAGGGGGCTGAAAGGGGAGCAGTTCTTC

CDR3 length: 12
D gene: -
clone size: -
V gene: TRBV30
J gene: TRBJ2-6
CDR3 protein: CAWSTGANVLTF
CDR3 DNA: TGTGCCTGGTCAACTGGGGCCAACGTCCTGACTTTC

CDR3 length: 14
D gene: TRBD1
clone size: -
V gene: TRBV18
J gene: TRBJ1-5
CDR3 protein: CASSPPTGNQPQHF
CDR3 DNA: TGTGCCAGCTCACCACCGACAGGGAATCAGCCCCAGCATTTT

CDR3 length: 14
D gene: -
clone size: -
V gene: TRBV18
J gene: TRBJ1-1
CDR3 protein: CASSPNPGDNRAFF
CDR3 DNA: TGTGCCAGCTCACCGAACCCCGGGGACAATAGAGCTTTCTTT

CDR3 length: 15
D gene: TRBD2
clone size: -
V gene: TRBV11-2
J gene: TRBJ2-7
CDR3 protein: CASSEEGRGTYEQYF
CDR3 DNA: TGTGCCAGCAGCGAGGAAGGGAGGGGAACCTACGAGCAGTACTTC

CDR3 length: 16
D gene: -
clone size: once
V gene: TRBV9
J gene: TRBJ1-3
CDR3 protein: CASSGITSSVGDTIYF
CDR3 DNA: TGTGCCAGCAGCGGCATTACTAGTTCTGTAGGGGACACCATATATTTT

CDR3 length: 14
D gene: TRBD1
clone size: -
V gene: TRBV5-8
J gene: TRBJ1-2
CDR3 protein: CASSKQGKNYGYTF
CDR3 DNA: TGTGCCAGCAGCAAACAGGGGAAAAACTATGGCTACACCTTC

CDR3 length: 15
D gene: -
clone size: once
V gene: TRBV5-1
J gene: TRBJ1-4
CDR3 protein: CASSNEGTTNEKLFF
CDR3 DNA: TGCGCCAGCAGTAACGAGGGAACAACTAATGAAAAACTGTTTTTT

CDR3 length: 13
D gene: TRBD2
clone size: few
V gene: TRBV2
J gene: TRBJ2-5
CDR3 protein: CASREAGAETQYF
CDR3 DNA: TGTGCCAGCAGGGAAGCGGGGGCGGAGACCCAGTACTTC

CDR3 length: 15
D gene: -
clone size: -
V gene: TRBV30
J gene: TRBJ1-1
CDR3 protein: CAWSRAAKMNTEAFF
CDR3 DNA: TGTGCCTGGAGTAGGGCAGCAAAGATGAACACTGAAGCTTTCTTT

CDR3 length: 17
D gene: TRBD1
clone size: few
V gene: TRBV7-6
J gene: TRBJ2-2
CDR3 protein: CASSPPRDRGKPGELFF
CDR3 DNA: TGTGCCAGCAGCCCCCCTAGGGACAGGGGGAAACCCGGGGAGCTGTTTTTT

CDR3 length: 13
D gene: TRBD2
clone size: -
V gene: TRBV5-6
J gene: TRBJ2-5
CDR3 protein: CASSKAGRETQYF
CDR3 DNA: TGTGCCAGCAGCAAAGCGGGGCGGGAGACCCAGTACTTC

CDR3 length: 15
D gene: -
clone size: -
V gene: TRBV6-5
J gene: TRBJ1-3
CDR3 protein: CASSYEISSGNTIYF
CDR3 DNA: TGTGCCAGCAGTTATGAGATAAGCTCTGGAAACACCATATATTTT

CDR3 length: 14
D gene: TRBD1
clone size: -
V gene: TRBV3-1/TRBV3-2
J gene: TRBJ1-1
CDR3 protein: CASRPDRGHTEAFF
CDR3 DNA: TGTGCCAGCAGACCTGACAGGGGGCACACTGAAGCTTTCTTT

CDR3 length: 15
D gene: TRBD1
clone size: -
V gene: TRBV3-1/TRBV3-2
J gene: TRBJ2-7
CDR3 protein: CASSPQTGDLLKQYF
CDR3 DNA: TGTGCCAGCAGCCCCCAGACAGGGGACCTTTTAAAGCAGTACTTC

CDR3 length: 14
D gene: TRBD1
clone size: -
V gene: TRBV18
J gene: TRBJ2-1
CDR3 protein: CASSLGTDGNEQFF
CDR3 DNA: TGTGCCAGCTCACTAGGGACAGACGGCAATGAGCAGTTCTTC

CDR3 length: 15
D gene: -
clone size: -
V gene: TRBV9
J gene: TRBJ2-5
CDR3 protein: CASSVETGKGETQYF
CDR3 DNA: TGTGCCAGCAGCGTAGAGACAGGAAAGGGAGAGACCCAGTACTTC

CDR3 length: 12
D gene: -
clone size: -
V gene: TRBV11-2
J gene: TRBJ1-6
CDR3 protein: CASSGYNSPLHF
CDR3 DNA: TGTGCCAGCAGCGGCTATAATTCACCCCTCCACTTT

CDR3 length: 13
D gene: -
clone size: once
V gene: TRBV6-1
J gene: TRBJ1-4
CDR3 protein: CASRTGQVEKLFF
CDR3 DNA: TGTGCCAGCAGGACCGGGCAGGTCGAAAAACTGTTTTTT

CDR3 length: 20
D gene: TRBD1
clone size: -
V gene: TRBV4-3
J gene: TRBJ1-5
CDR3 protein: CASSPTSKGADWDPTQPQHF
CDR3 DNA: TGCGCCAGCAGCCCCACCTCCAAGGGGGCGGATTGGGATCCCACTCAGCCCCAGCATTTT

CDR3 length: 13
D gene: -
clone size: -
V gene: TRBV29-1
J gene: TRBJ2-2
CDR3 protein: CSTDSANTGELFF
CDR3 DNA: TGCAGCACGGACAGCGCGAACACCGGGGAGCTGTTTTTT

CDR3 length: 15
D gene: -
clone size: -
V gene: TRBV5-1
J gene: TRBJ2-2
CDR3 protein: CASSLVGGSTGELFF
CDR3 DNA: TGCGCCAGCAGCTTGGTGGGTGGTAGCACCGGGGAGCTGTTTTTT

CDR3 length: 13
D gene: TRBD1
clone size: -
V gene: TRBV12-3/TRBV12-4
J gene: TRBJ1-1
CDR3 protein: CASSRQGGTEAFF
CDR3 DNA: TGTGCCAGCAGTCGACAGGGAGGAACTGAAGCTTTCTTT

CDR3 length: 16
D gene: -
clone size: -
V gene: TRBV6-5
J gene: TRBJ2-1
CDR3 protein: CASSYSASSSYNEQFF
CDR3 DNA: TGTGCCAGCAGTTACTCGGCGAGCAGCTCCTACAATGAGCAGTTCTTC

CDR3 length: 14
D gene: TRBD1
clone size: -
V gene: TRBV5-1
J gene: TRBJ2-7
CDR3 protein: CASSYWTGSSEQYF
CDR3 DNA: TGCGCCAGCAGCTACTGGACAGGGTCGAGCGAGCAGTACTTC

CDR3 length: 14
D gene: -
clone size: -
V gene: TRBV6-2/TRBV6-3
J gene: TRBJ1-1
CDR3 protein: CASSYVSVRTEAFF
CDR3 DNA: TGTGCCAGCAGTTACGTCAGCGTTAGGACTGAAGCTTTCTTT

CDR3 length: 16
D gene: TRBD1
clone size: -
V gene: TRBV7-2
J gene: TRBJ1-2
CDR3 protein: CASSLRTGGAGEGYTF
CDR3 DNA: TGTGCCAGCAGCTTGAGGACAGGGGGCGCGGGAGAGGGCTACACCTTC

CDR3 length: 13
D gene: -
clone size: once
V gene: TRBV6-2/TRBV6-3
J gene: TRBJ2-1
CDR3 protein: CASSSRIDNEQFF
CDR3 DNA: TGTGCCAGCAGTTCCAGAATCGACAATGAGCAGTTCTTC

CDR3 length: 16
D gene: TRBD2
clone size: -
V gene: TRBV28
J gene: TRBJ2-1
CDR3 protein: CASSSEGLAGGGEQFF
CDR3 DNA: TGTGCCAGCAGTTCGGAGGGACTAGCGGGGGGCGGGGAGCAGTTCTTC

CDR3 length: 15
D gene: -
clone size: -
V gene: TRBV5-1
J gene: TRBJ2-7
CDR3 protein: CASSLSFDGSYEQYF
CDR3 DNA: TGCGCCAGCAGCTTGAGTTTCGACGGATCCTACGAGCAGTACTTC

CDR3 length: 15
D gene: TRBD1
clone size: -
V gene: TRBV27
J gene: TRBJ1-2
CDR3 protein: CASSPRDRGRESYTF
CDR3 DNA: TGTGCCAGCAGTCCACGGGACAGGGGGCGAGAGAGCTACACCTTC

CDR3 length: 15
D gene: -
clone size: -
V gene: TRBV6-1
J gene: TRBJ2-3
CDR3 protein: CASSEVGARADTQYF
CDR3 DNA: TGTGCCAGCAGTGAAGTTGGGGCGCGCGCAGATACGCAGTATTTT

CDR3 length: 14
D gene: TRBD2
clone size: few
V gene: TRBV10-3
J gene: TRBJ2-7
CDR3 protein: CAISEKAGAYEQYF
CDR3 DNA: TGTGCCATCAGTGAGAAAGCGGGGGCGTACGAGCAGTACTTC

CDR3 length: 15
D gene: TRBD2
clone size: few
V gene: TRBV6-2/TRBV6-3
J gene: TRBJ2-7
CDR3 protein: CASSLLAGAAYEQYF
CDR3 DNA: TGTGCCAGCAGCTTACTAGCGGGGGCGGCCTACGAGCAGTACTTC